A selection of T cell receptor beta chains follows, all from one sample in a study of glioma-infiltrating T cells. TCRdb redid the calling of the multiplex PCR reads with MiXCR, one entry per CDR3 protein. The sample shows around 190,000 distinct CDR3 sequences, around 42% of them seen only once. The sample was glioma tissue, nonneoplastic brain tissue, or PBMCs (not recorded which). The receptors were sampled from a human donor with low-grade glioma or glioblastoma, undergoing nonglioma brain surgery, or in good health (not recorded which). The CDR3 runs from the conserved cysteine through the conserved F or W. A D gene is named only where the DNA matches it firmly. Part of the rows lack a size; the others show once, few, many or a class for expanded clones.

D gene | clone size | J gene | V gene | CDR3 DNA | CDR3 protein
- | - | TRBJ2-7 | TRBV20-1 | TGCAGTGCTCATGAAGCGTACGAGCAGTACTTC | CSAHEAYEQYF
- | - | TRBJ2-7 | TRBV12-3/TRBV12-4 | TGTGCCAGCAGTTTAGCGCGATCGCGAGCCGAGCAGTACTTC | CASSLARSRAEQYF
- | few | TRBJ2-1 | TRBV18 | TGTGCCAGCTCACCCGCGCCGGGTTCCTACAATGAGCAGTTCTTC | CASSPAPGSYNEQFF
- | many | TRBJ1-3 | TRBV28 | TGTGCCAGCAGTCCTCACCGGACGGATCTCTCTGGAAACACCATATATTTT | CASSPHRTDLSGNTIYF
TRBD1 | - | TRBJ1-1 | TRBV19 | TGTGCCAGTAGTGGACAGGGGTTCACTGAAGTTTTCTTT | CASSGQGFTEVFF
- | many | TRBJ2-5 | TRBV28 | TGTGCCAGCAGTTTCCAGCGCATCCAAGAGACCCAGTACTTC | CASSFQRIQETQYF
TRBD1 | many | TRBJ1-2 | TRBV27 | TGTGCCAGCAGCTGGACAGGGGCCCAGGGTGGCTACACCTTC | CASSWTGAQGGYTF
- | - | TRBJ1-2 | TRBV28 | TGTGCCAGCAGTTTATCCACCTGTGGGGTGGATGGCTACACCTTC | CASSLSTCGVDGYTF
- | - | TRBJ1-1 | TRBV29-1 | TGCAGCGGGGCCAGGGTCATGAACACTGAAGCTTTCTTT | CSGARVMNTEAFF
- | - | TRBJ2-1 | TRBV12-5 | TGTGCTAGTGTGGCAGGGGGGGCCTCCCGATACAATGAGCAGTTCTTC | CASVAGGASRYNEQFF
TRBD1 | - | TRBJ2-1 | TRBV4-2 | TGTGCCAGCAGTACCGGGACAGGGGTATACAATGAGCAGTTCTTC | CASSTGTGVYNEQFF
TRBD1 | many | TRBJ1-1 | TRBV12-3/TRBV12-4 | TGTGCCAGCGGCACTACAGGGGTGAGAGCTGAAGCTTTCTTT | CASGTTGVRAEAFF
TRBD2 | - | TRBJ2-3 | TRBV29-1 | TGCAGCGTTGAAGATCGATTGTCTAGCGGGACCCTAGATACGCAGTATTTT | CSVEDRLSSGTLDTQYF
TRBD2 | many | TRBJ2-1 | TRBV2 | TGTGCCAGCAGTGACCCACTAGCGGGAGAACACTACAATGAGCAGTTCTTC | CASSDPLAGEHYNEQFF
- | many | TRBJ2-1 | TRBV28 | TGTGCCAGCGGTTCGGGTATCTCCTACAATGAGCAGTTCTTC | CASGSGISYNEQFF
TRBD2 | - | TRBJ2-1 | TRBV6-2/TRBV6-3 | TGTGCCAGCAGTTACTCGGCGGGAGGGTACAATGAGCAGTTCTTC | CASSYSAGGYNEQFF
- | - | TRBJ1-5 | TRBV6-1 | TGTGCCAGCAGTGTGTTGCAGGTCAATAAGCCCCAGCATTTT | CASSVLQVNKPQHF
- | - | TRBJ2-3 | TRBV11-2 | TGTGCCAGCAGCCAAAGAGCTAGCGTGAGGGACACAGATACGCAGTATTTT | CASSQRASVRDTDTQYF
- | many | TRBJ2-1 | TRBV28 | TGTGCCAGCAGTTTTATTTCCCCGAATGAGCAGTTCTTC | CASSFISPNEQFF
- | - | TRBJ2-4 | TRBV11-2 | TGTGCCAGCAGCTTGTACAGATTAGCCAAAAACATTCAGTACTTC | CASSLYRLAKNIQYF
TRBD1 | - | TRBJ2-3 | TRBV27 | TGTGCCACCAGGTCAGGGACAGCGGACGTCACAGATACGCAGTATTTT | CATRSGTADVTDTQYF
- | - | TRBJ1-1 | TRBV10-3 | TGTGCCATCAGTGATGAGGGGCAGGAGAAAAACACTGTAGAAGCTTTCTTT | CAISDEGQEKNTVEAFF
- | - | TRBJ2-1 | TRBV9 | TGTGCCAGCAGCGTTAGGTGGGAGCAGAATGAGAAGTTCTTC | CASSVRWEQNEKFF
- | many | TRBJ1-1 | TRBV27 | TGTGCCAGCAGTTCCGCAGGAGGGCTCACTGAAGCTTTCTTT | CASSSAGGLTEAFF
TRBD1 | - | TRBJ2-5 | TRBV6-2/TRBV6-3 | TGTGCCAGCATGGCGAGGCTTACAGGGGTCGGAGAGACCCAGTACTTC | CASMARLTGVGETQYF
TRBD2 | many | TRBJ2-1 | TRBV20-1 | TGCAGTGCTCGGGGATTAGCGGGAGGGGTCTATGAGCAGTTCTTC | CSARGLAGGVYEQFF
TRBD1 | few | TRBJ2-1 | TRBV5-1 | TGCGCCAGCAGCACCCGGACAGGGGATTACAATGAGCAGTTCTTC | CASSTRTGDYNEQFF
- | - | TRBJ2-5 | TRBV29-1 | TGCAGCGTTGAGCTAGTAGGCCACCAAGAGACCCAGTACTTC | CSVELVGHQETQYF
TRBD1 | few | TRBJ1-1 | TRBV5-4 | TGTGCCAGCAGCCCCTCGACAGGGAGAGCTTTCTTT | CASSPSTGRAFF
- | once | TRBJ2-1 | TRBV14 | TGTGCCAGCAGTCAAGATTTTCTGGAGACCCAGTTCTTC | CASSQDFLETQFF
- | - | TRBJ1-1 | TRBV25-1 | TGTGCCAGCAGTGTGGAAACGAGCACTGAAGCTTTCTTT | CASSVETSTEAFF
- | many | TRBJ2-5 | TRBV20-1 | TGCAGTGCTAGAGATTGGGCCTACCGAGAGACCCAGTACTTC | CSARDWAYRETQYF
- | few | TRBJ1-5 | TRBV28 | TGTGCCAGCAGTTTGAGGGTGTTGGACAATAAGCCCCAGCATTTT | CASSLRVLDNKPQHF